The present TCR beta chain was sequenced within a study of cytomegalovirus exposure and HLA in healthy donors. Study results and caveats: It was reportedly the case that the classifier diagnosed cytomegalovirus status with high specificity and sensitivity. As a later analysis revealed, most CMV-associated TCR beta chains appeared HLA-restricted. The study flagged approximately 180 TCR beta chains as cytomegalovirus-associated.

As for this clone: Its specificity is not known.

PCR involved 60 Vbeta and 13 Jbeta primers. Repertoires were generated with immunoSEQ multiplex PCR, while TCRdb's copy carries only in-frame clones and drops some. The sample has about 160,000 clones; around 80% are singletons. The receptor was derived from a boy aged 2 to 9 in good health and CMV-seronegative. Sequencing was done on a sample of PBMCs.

The DNA of the CDR3 is TGTGCCAGCTGGGGGACAGGCAAACGGAACACCGGGGAGCTGTTTTTT. Protein sequence: CASWGTGKRNTGELFF. V usage is TRBV27 and J usage is TRBJ2-2, with 8 bases aligning to TRBD1. From germline, CDR1 is MNHEY and CDR2 SMNVEV (reference sequence). V lost 8 bases to trimming and J lost 1 base; unmatched junction nucleotides: 9. The CDR3 is 16 amino acids.